Each of the 27 T cell receptor beta chains below was sequenced from the same sample in a study of cytomegalovirus exposure and HLA in healthy donors. The PCR ran on 60 Vbeta and 13 Jbeta primers. Measured with immunoSEQ multiplex PCR; TCRdb has only the in-frame clones, and not every one. Of about 190,000 clones in the sample, approximately 80% were seen once. The sample consisted of PBMCs. The receptors come from a male donor in good health and CMV-seronegative.

To note about this clone: Other DNA sequences in the sample encode the same CDR3. The chain recombines TRBV2 with TRBJ2-1; 13 bases align to TRBD2. With 5 bases clipped from V and 3 bases from J, the junction kept 7 bases outside the gene matches. CDR1 is SNHLY, CDR2 FYNNEI, per germline. CDR3 length: 17 amino acids. In DNA form, the CDR3 reads TGTGCCAGCAGTTACTCCGGACTAGCGGGGGTCTACAATGAGCAGTTCTTC. This codes for CASSYSGLAGVYNEQFF.

The V call is TRBV30, the J call TRBJ1-2, with 9 bases identical to TRBD1. CDR3 length equals 16 residues. The germline gives CDR1 GTSNPN, CDR2 SVGIG (reference sequence). V lost 0 bases, J lost 4 bases, and 9 bases stayed unmatched. The chain's CDR3 is CAWSVGTGGWGYGYTF. The CDR3 nucleotides are TGTGCCTGGAGTGTGGGTACAGGGGGCTGGGGCTATGGCTACACCTTC.

The chain combines TRBV7-3 with TRBJ2-1; 7 nucleotides line up with TRBD2. The CDR3 consists of 14 residues. CDR1 SGHTA and CDR2 FQGTGA come from the germline V gene. The trim removed 0 bases at V and 6 bases at J, leaving 2 bases unmatched. DNA of the CDR3: TGTGCCAGCAGCTTAACCGGGACTACCAATGAGCAGTTCTTC. Translated: CASSLTGTTNEQFF. The whole variable domain, remainder taken from reference TRBV7-3 and TRBJ2-1, is GAGVSQTPSNKVTEKGKYVELRCDPISGHTALYWYRQSLGQGPEFLIYFQGTGAADDSGLPNDRFFAVRPEGSVSTLKIQRTERGDSAVYLCASSLTGTTNEQFFGPGTRLTVL.

The V call is TRBV19, the J call TRBJ2-1, with TRBD2 matching over 10 bases. CDR1 LNHDA and CDR2 SQIVND come from the germline V gene (reference sequence). Trimming at V came to 5 bases and at J to 6 bases, leaving 7 bases not matched to a gene. This CDR3 has 15 residues. The CDR3 nucleotides are TGTGCCAGTAGTTTTCGGGCTAGCGGGGGCAATGAGCAGTTCTTC. Amino acid sequence: CASSFRASGGNEQFF.

The chain joins TRBV9 to TRBJ2-1, with D tentatively TRBD1 (5 bases). The CDR3 is 15 amino acids. Germline-derived CDR1 and CDR2 are SGDLS and YYNGEE. The V and J ends lost 0 bases and 0 bases respectively, with 7 bases between them. In DNA form, the CDR3 reads TGTGCCAGCAGCGTAGGGACAAACTCCTACAATGAGCAGTTCTTC. It translates to CASSVGTNSYNEQFF.

The chain joins TRBV7-3 to TRBJ1-2; no clear D gene. Trimming removed 2 bases at V and 4 bases at J, with 23 bases between. Germline assignment: CDR1 SGHTA and CDR2 FQGTGA. The CDR3 spans 18 residues. The CDR3 sequence: CASSLAPGLRGLGYGYTF. In DNA, the CDR3 is TGTGCCAGCAGCTTAGCTCCGGGCCTCCGCGGGCTAGGCTATGGCTACACCTTC. The full variable domain, completed using reference TRBV7-3 and TRBJ1-2, is GAGVSQTPSNKVTEKGKYVELRCDPISGHTALYWYRQSLGQGPEFLIYFQGTGAADDSGLPNDRFFAVRPEGSVSTLKIQRTERGDSAVYLCASSLAPGLRGLGYGYTFGSGTRLTVV.

Only a few counts were recorded for this clone. The chain uses TRBV9 and TRBJ2-1; D possibly corresponds to TRBD2 (6 bases). V was clipped by 3 bases and J by 10 bases, with 23 bases between them. Looked up from germline, CDR1 is SGDLS and CDR2 is YYNGEE. CDR3 length: 16 residues. The CDR3 sequence: CASSGGMGGTLGEQFF. The CDR3 DNA sequence: TGTGCCAGCAGCGGGGGGATGGGGGGTACACTCGGGGAGCAGTTCTTC.

The genes are TRBV18 and TRBJ2-5; TRBD1 aligns across 11 bases. Losses at the gene ends were 4 bases for V and 5 bases for J; bases not matched to a gene: 6. Germline V gene sequence: CDR1 KGHSH, CDR2 LQKENI. The CDR3 consists of 15 residues. The CDR3 DNA follows: TGTGCCAGCTCACAAGGGACAGGGGGTCGGGAGACCCAGTACTTC. It codes for CASSQGTGGRETQYF.

In its sample, this clone was seen a few times. V is TRBV4-3 and J is TRBJ2-5, with unresolved D. The V and J ends lost 4 bases and 1 base respectively, with 13 bases between them. The CDR3 has 15 amino acids. Germline V gives CDR1 LGHNA, CDR2 YSLEER. CDR3 protein: CASSPGTSPQETQYF. The DNA of the CDR3 is TGCGCCAGCAGCCCGGGTACCTCACCCCAAGAGACCCAGTACTTC.

This chain links TRBV7-3 with TRBJ2-1; weak D call: TRBD2 (6 bases). Trimming stripped 6 bases from V and 3 bases from J, with 12 bases between. Per germline, CDR1 SGHTA and CDR2 FQGTGA. The CDR3 runs to 14 residues. CDR3 residues: CASSLGLDYNEQFF. Here the CDR3 DNA reads TGTGCCAGCAGTTTGGGACTGGACTACAATGAGCAGTTCTTC.

This clone was recorded a few times. The chain couples TRBV4-3 to TRBJ2-5, with 13 bases that match TRBD2. The better agreement between TRBJ2-7 and the DNA end casts doubt on the J call. CDR1 LGHNA and CDR2 YSLEER come from the germline V gene. This CDR3 spans 16 amino acids. CDR3 nucleotide sequence: TGCGCCAGCAGCCGTTCCGGGACTAGCGGGACCTACGAGCAGTACTTC. It encodes CASSRSGTSGTYEQYF.

This chain joins TRBV19 and TRBJ2-1; maybe TRBD2 (5 bases). V lost 5 bases and J lost 2, with 13 bases in between. Germline-derived CDR1 and CDR2 are LNHDA and SQIVND (reference sequence). The CDR3 contains 15 residues. The CDR3 loop reads CASSLRGATYNEQFF. CDR3 sequence (DNA): TGTGCCAGTAGTCTTCGGGGAGCAACCTACAATGAGCAGTTCTTC.

The chain uses TRBV2 and TRBJ2-7; a weak D match, TRBD1 (5 bases). Germline V CDR1 and CDR2: SNHLY, FYNNEI. Trimming stripped 1 base from V and 6 bases from J, with 19 bases between. There are 16 residues in the CDR3. The CDR3 loop is CASSEDVAGLSREQYF. The CDR3 coding sequence is TGTGCCAGCAGTGAAGACGTGGCAGGGTTATCTCGCGAGCAGTACTTC. Drawing the rest from reference TRBV2 and TRBJ2-7, the complete variable domain is EPEVTQTPSHQVTQMGQEVILRCVPISNHLYFYWYRQILGQKVEFLVSFYNNEISEKSEIFDDQFSVERPDGSNFTLKIRSTKLEDSAMYFCASSEDVAGLSREQYFGPGTRLTVT.

This clone was detected once. The J gene is TRBJ2-7, the V gene TRBV28; unclear D gene. This CDR3 is 15 amino acids long. Germline V gene lookup returns CDR1 MDHEN and CDR2 SYDVKM. V lost 7 bases and J 3 bases, leaving 19 bases between the germline ends. The CDR3 coding sequence is TGTGCCAGCACAACTAATCCCACCCCTTTCTACGAGCAGTACTTC. It codes for CASTTNPTPFYEQYF.

V is TRBV6-5 and J is TRBJ2-3; D is uncertain. Germline-derived CDR1 and CDR2 are MNHEY and SVGAGI. This CDR3 region has 11 residues. Trimming shortened V by 4 bases and J by 3 bases, and 2 bases separated the two germline ends. CDR3 bases: TGTGCCAGCAGTTCGACAGATACGCAGTATTTT. It is translated as CASSSTDTQYF.

This clone has only a few counts. The chain combines TRBV15 with TRBJ2-5; D gene uncertain. Germline CDR1 reads LNHNV; CDR2 reads YYDKDF (reference sequence). This CDR3 spans 15 amino acids. V lost 0 bases and J lost 0, with 8 bases in between. The CDR3 loop reads CATSRDAQYQETQYF. The DNA for the CDR3 is TGTGCCACCAGCAGAGATGCACAGTACCAAGAGACCCAGTACTTC.

This chain connects TRBV10-3 to TRBJ2-7; 8 bases fit TRBD2. CDR3 size: 13 residues. Per germline, CDR1 ENHRY and CDR2 SYGVKD. The J segment lost 4 bases and the V segment lost 3 bases, leaving 2 bases of the junction unmatched. The CDR3 loop reads CAISDGGGYEQYF. CDR3 nucleotides: TGTGCCATCAGTGACGGCGGGGGGTACGAGCAGTACTTC.

This chain joins TRBV28 and TRBJ2-3, with TRBD2 identical over 11 bases. There are 17 residues in the CDR3. Trimming cost V 2 bases and J 0 bases; bases outside gene matches: 4. Per germline, CDR1 MDHEN and CDR2 SYDVKM. The CDR3 is CASSLGTSGTSTDTQYF. The CDR3 DNA sequence: TGTGCCAGCAGTTTAGGGACTAGCGGAACTAGCACAGATACGCAGTATTTT.

This chain uses TRBV7-6 with TRBJ1-2; D remains ambiguous. V was shortened by 4 bases and J by 7 bases, with 19 bases between the two germline ends. The CDR3 contains 15 residues. CDR1 and CDR2 (germline): SGHVS, FNYEAQ. DNA of the CDR3: TGTGCCAGCAGCTCAAGAGGGCAGCGAAAAGGTGGCTACACCTTC. This encodes CASSSRGQRKGGYTF.

V is TRBV27 and J is TRBJ2-6; 9 bases align to TRBD1. V shed 5 bases, J shed 0 bases, and the junction held 8 bases outside the gene matches. The CDR3 runs 18 residues. Germline V gives CDR1 MNHEY, CDR2 SMNVEV (reference sequence). The CDR3 loop is CASSPGTGSDSGANVLTF. The CDR3 DNA is TGTGCCAGCAGTCCGGGGACAGGGTCAGACTCTGGGGCCAACGTCCTGACTTTC.

The chain is built from TRBV5-4 and TRBJ2-5; D unclear. CDR1 is SGHNT, CDR2 YYREEE, per germline (reference sequence). V gave up 1 base and J gave up 0 bases, with 10 bases separating them. The CDR3 length is 15 residues. CDR3 bases: TGTGCCAGCAGCTTGCGCCCACACAACCAAGAGACCCAGTACTTC. Amino acid sequence: CASSLRPHNQETQYF.

The gene calls are TRBV28 and TRBJ1-1, with TRBD1 matching over 10 bases. The length of the CDR3 is 15 residues. Per germline, CDR1 MDHEN and CDR2 SYDVKM. V trimming: 5 bases; J trimming: 5 bases; junction bases outside the gene matches: 8. CDR3 sequence reads: CASSPSRDRGTEAFF. CDR3 in DNA: TGTGCCAGCAGTCCTAGTCGGGACAGGGGTACTGAAGCTTTCTTT. The whole variable domain, remainder taken from reference TRBV28 and TRBJ1-1, is DVKVTQSSRYLVKRTGEKVFLECVQDMDHENMFWYRQDPGLGLRLIYFSYDVKMKEKGDIPEGYSVSREKKERFSLILESASTNQTSMYLCASSPSRDRGTEAFFGQGTRLTVV.

This chain joins TRBV4-1 and TRBJ1-1; 7 nucleotides match TRBD1. Germline loops: CDR1 MGHRA, CDR2 YSYEKL. Losses at the gene ends were 1 base for V and 3 bases for J; bases not matched to a gene: 5. The CDR3 runs to 15 residues. This chain's CDR3 is CASSQGGTEDTEAFF. CDR3 nucleotide sequence: TGCGCCAGCAGCCAAGGAGGGACAGAGGACACTGAAGCTTTCTTT.

The rearrangement uses TRBV6-1 and TRBJ1-5, with D unresolved. The CDR3 spans 14 residues. From germline, CDR1 is MNHNS and CDR2 SASEGT. Between the trimmed V and J ends, which lost 0 bases and 6 bases, there was a span of 9 bases. The CDR3 coding sequence is TGTGCCAGCAGTGAAGCACCTTTGGCTCAGCCCCAGCATTTT. It is translated as CASSEAPLAQPQHF.

The rearrangement uses TRBV9 and TRBJ2-7; 10 bases map to TRBD1. The germline CDR1 and CDR2 sequences are SGDLS and YYNGEE. The V segment lost 4 bases and the J segment 0 bases; nucleotides outside the gene matches: 4. This CDR3 has 15 residues. The DNA of the CDR3 is TGTGCCAGCAGCCGGACAGGGGGGCACTCCTACGAGCAGTACTTC. Translating gives CASSRTGGHSYEQYF.

The rearrangement joins TRBV23-1 to TRBJ2-5, with TRBD1 matching 12 bases. TRBV23-1 is classed as an ORF, of uncertain function. Trimming at V came to 5 bases and at J to 5 bases, leaving 9 bases not matched to a gene. The CDR3 spans 16 residues. CDR3 DNA sequence: TGCGCCAGCAGTTCGACCGGGACAGGGGGCATGGAGACCCAGTACTTC. Its protein product is CASSSTGTGGMETQYF.

The chain uses TRBV25-1 and TRBJ2-5; 7 nucleotides agree with TRBD2. Germline trimming cut 6 bases from V and 5 bases from J; bases unmatched to any gene: 6. The germline CDR1 and CDR2 sequences are MGHDK and SYGVNS. The CDR3 is 13 residues long. This chain's CDR3 is CASRSAGVETQYF. The CDR3 region has the DNA TGTGCCAGCAGGTCGGCGGGGGTGGAGACCCAGTACTTC.